The 32 T cell receptor beta chains below all came from one sample that was sequenced in a study of OX40 agonist ivuxolimab in advanced cancers. TCRdb keeps only in-frame clones here, not all; method: immunoSEQ multiplex PCR. The table shows 82,000 or so clones, with 80% to 95% occurring only once. Sequenced here: CD4+ or CD8+ T cells sorted from blood, sampled in a trial of the OX40 agonist ivuxolimab. Receptors were obtained from an adult with an advanced solid tumor such as melanoma, head and neck, liver or kidney cancer.

This clone was detected once. The chain combines TRBV15 with TRBJ2-2; no definite D call. Trimming stripped 8 bases from V and 4 bases from J, with 11 bases between. The CDR3 is 13 amino acids. Germline CDR1 and CDR2: LNHNV and YYDKDF (reference sequence). The CDR3 is CATWAGFTGELFF. The DNA of the CDR3 is TGTGCCACCTGGGCAGGATTCACCGGGGAGCTGTTTTTT.

CDR3 bases: TGTGCCAGCAGCCAAATGGGTCCCTCTGGAAACACCATATATTTT. This gives the protein CASSQMGPSGNTIYF. This chain connects TRBV4-2 to TRBJ1-3; D gene unclear. This CDR3 has 15 residues. Germline V gene lookup returns CDR1 LGHNA and CDR2 YNFKEQ. Trimming took 2 bases from V and 0 from J, leaving 8 bases between them.

This sequence joins TRBV2 and TRBJ2-6; unclear D gene. CDR1 SNHLY and CDR2 FYNNEI come from the germline V gene. The CDR3 has 13 amino acids. The V and J ends lost 6 bases and 10 bases respectively, with 13 bases between them. CDR3 residues: CASRVGPENVLTF. The CDR3 nucleotides are TGTGCCAGCAGAGTAGGGCCCGAGAACGTCCTGACTTTC.

This chain links TRBV30 with TRBJ2-7; maybe TRBD1 (5 bases). V gave up 0 bases and J gave up 5 bases, with 8 bases separating them. This CDR3 is built from 12 residues. CDR1 and CDR2 (germline): GTSNPN, SVGIG (reference sequence). CDR3: CAWSVQVHEQYF. CDR3 nucleotide sequence: TGTGCCTGGAGTGTACAGGTCCACGAGCAGTACTTC.

This sequence joins TRBV6-6 and TRBJ1-6; D unresolved. The V end was cut by 6 bases, the J end by 10 bases, with 19 bases between. The V gene's germline CDR1 is MNHNY and CDR2 SVGAGI (reference sequence). This CDR3 has 15 amino acids. This CDR3 reads CASSPLPSGGSPLHF. The CDR3 DNA is TGTGCCAGCAGCCCCTTACCGTCGGGAGGCTCACCCCTCCACTTT.

This clone was counted only a few times. The V and J genes are TRBV30 and TRBJ1-1; D gene ambiguous. The CDR3 contains 14 residues. From germline, CDR1 is GTSNPN and CDR2 SVGIG (reference sequence). V was cut by 4 bases and J by 7 bases, with 19 bases left in between. CDR3 bases: TGTGCCTGGAAGCCTACATGGAGTAATATTGAAGCTTTCTTT. Its translation: CAWKPTWSNIEAFF.

The V gene is TRBV10-1, the J gene TRBJ1-2, with D perhaps matching TRBD1 (6 bases). CDR3 length: 14 residues. Germline-derived CDR1 and CDR2 are WNHNN and SYGVQD (reference sequence). Trimming removed 6 bases from V and 4 bases from J, with 15 bases in between. CDR3 protein: CASRTGRGTYGYTF. DNA for the CDR3: TGCGCCAGCAGAACAGGGAGAGGAACCTATGGCTACACCTTC.

The chain is built from TRBV30 and TRBJ2-4, with 12 positions matching TRBD2. Germline values: CDR1 GTSNPN, CDR2 SVGIG (reference sequence). Trimming removed 5 bases from V and 2 bases from J; junction bases left unmatched: 10. CDR3 length: 17 amino acids. The chain's CDR3 is CAWAPGLAGSTKNIQYF. The DNA for the CDR3 is TGTGCCTGGGCTCCCGGACTAGCGGGATCAACCAAAAACATTCAGTACTTC.

The genes are TRBV5-1 and TRBJ2-3; D unclear. The length of the CDR3 is 15 residues. The ends were cut back, 0 bases at V and 2 bases at J, with 10 bases in the middle. Germline CDR1 SGHRS, CDR2 YFSETQ. The CDR3 bases are TGCGCCAGCAGCTTGGAAGGTGAGACCACAGATACGCAGTATTTT. This gives the protein CASSLEGETTDTQYF.

In regard to this clone: The sample has other DNA sequences that encode this CDR3 too. This chain links TRBV18 with TRBJ1-5, with unresolved D. The ends were cut back, 3 bases at V and 2 bases at J, with 8 bases in the middle. The CDR3 extends over 14 amino acids. Germline V gives CDR1 KGHSH, CDR2 LQKENI. The CDR3 nucleotides are TGTGCCAGCTCACCGCAGAGGGGCAATCAGCCCCAGCATTTT. Translating gives CASSPQRGNQPQHF.

The chain links TRBV19 to TRBJ1-4; the match to TRBD1 covers 7 bases. Germline CDR1 LNHDA, CDR2 SQIVND (reference sequence). This CDR3 comprises 15 residues. The ends lost 4 bases at V and 5 bases at J; junction bases unmatched: 7. In nucleotides, the CDR3 is TGTGCCAGTAGTACCCCAGCAGGGGGGAATGAAAAACTGTTTTTT. This codes for CASSTPAGGNEKLFF.

The chain employs TRBV4-2 and TRBJ1-1; tentative D call: TRBD1 (6 bases). Germline assignment: CDR1 LGHNA and CDR2 YNFKEQ. The ends were cut back, 2 bases at V and 1 base at J, with 8 bases in the middle. This CDR3 is built from 14 residues. CDR3 region: CASSQRQENTEAFF. For the CDR3, the DNA is TGTGCCAGCAGCCAAAGACAGGAGAACACTGAAGCTTTCTTT.

The chain joins TRBV19 to TRBJ2-2, with D unclear. The CDR3 covers 16 residues. Germline CDR1 reads LNHDA; CDR2 reads SQIVND (reference sequence). V lost 3 bases to trimming and J lost 1 base, with 12 bases between them. CDR3 residues: CASSISGGKNTGELFF. CDR3 coding DNA: TGTGCCAGTAGTATTTCCGGCGGCAAGAACACCGGGGAGCTGTTTTTT. The full variable domain, with the rest looked up from reference TRBV19 and TRBJ2-2, is DGGITQSPKYLFRKEGQNVTLSCEQNLNHDAMYWYRQDPGQGLRLIYYSQIVNDFQKGDIAEGYSVSREKKESFPLTVTSAQKNPTAFYLCASSISGGKNTGELFFGEGSRLTVL.

This clone was seen just once. V usage is TRBV27 and J usage is TRBJ2-3, with D possibly TRBD2 on 6 matching bases. This CDR3 has 13 amino acids. Germline V gene lookup returns CDR1 MNHEY and CDR2 SMNVEV (reference sequence). V lost 8 bases to trimming and J lost 7 bases, with 16 bases between them. CDR3 in DNA: TGTGCCAGCGGCACCCGGGGGAGGCATACGCAGTATTTT. This sequence encodes CASGTRGRHTQYF.

This clone was observed a few times. This chain uses TRBV19 with TRBJ1-1, with D maybe TRBD1 (6 bases). Trimming left V 4 bases short and J 1 base short, with 13 bases between. This CDR3 is 15 amino acids long. Germline CDR1 is LNHDA and CDR2 is SQIVND (reference sequence). The CDR3 sequence: CASSTQQGGNTEAFF. The DNA for the CDR3 is TGTGCCAGTAGTACCCAACAGGGAGGGAACACTGAAGCTTTCTTT.

The V gene is TRBV6-5, the J gene TRBJ1-6, with 8 bases identical to TRBD1. The CDR3 contains 14 residues. V shed 5 bases and J 6 bases; nucleotides not matched to a gene: 3. Germline assignment: CDR1 MNHEY and CDR2 SVGAGI. The CDR3 here is CASSRTGGNSPLHF. The CDR3 DNA reads TGTGCCAGCAGTCGCACAGGGGGTAATTCACCCCTCCACTTT.

This chain connects TRBV6-1 to TRBJ1-2, with D perhaps TRBD1 (5 bases). The CDR3 has 13 residues. From germline, CDR1 is MNHNS and CDR2 SASEGT. V lost 6 bases and J 4 bases, leaving 12 bases between the germline ends. The CDR3 DNA is TGTGCCAGCAGCAGGGACGCCAGCTATGGCTACACCTTC. Translated: CASSRDASYGYTF.

In its sample, this clone was seen once. The J gene is TRBJ2-1, the V gene TRBV25-1; 7 bases are shared with TRBD1. The CDR3 runs 12 residues. Per germline, CDR1 MGHDK and CDR2 SYGVNS. V dropped 3 bases and J dropped 13; count of bases not matched to a gene: 6. CDR3 region: CASSDLDRTQFF. The CDR3, as DNA: TGTGCCAGCAGTGATTTGGACAGGACCCAGTTCTTC.

The chain has TRBV7-3 and TRBJ2-1; 9 bases fit TRBD1. Germline V gene lookup returns CDR1 SGHTA and CDR2 FQGTGA. The CDR3 is 17 residues long. The V gene end was trimmed by 1 base and the J gene end by 8 bases; junction bases not matched to a gene: 12. The CDR3 DNA follows: TGTGCCAGCAGCTTAAATCCCGGGACAGGGAATGGCGATGAGCAGTTCTTC. It is translated as CASSLNPGTGNGDEQFF.

V and J are TRBV11-3 and TRBJ2-1, with 9 bases matching TRBD2. Trimming cost V 9 bases and J 9 bases; bases outside gene matches: 9. The germline gives CDR1 SGHNT, CDR2 YENEEA. CDR3 length: 13 amino acids. The CDR3 loop reads CASTSRREGEQFF. Written as DNA, the CDR3 is TGTGCCAGTACCTCGCGGCGGGAGGGTGAGCAGTTCTTC.

The gene calls are TRBV5-5 and TRBJ2-2; D possibly corresponds to TRBD1 (6 bases). The CDR3 has 15 amino acids. Per the germline V gene, CDR1 is SGHKS and CDR2 is YYEKEE (reference sequence). With 6 bases removed from V and 3 bases from J, the gap between germline ends came to 15 bases. The CDR3 nucleotides are TGTGCCAGCATCACAGGGCCCCCCCACACCGGGGAGCTGTTTTTT. It codes for CASITGPPHTGELFF.

The rearrangement uses TRBV6-1 and TRBJ1-5, with 7 bases that match TRBD1. Germline V gene lookup returns CDR1 MNHNS and CDR2 SASEGT. The CDR3 is 15 amino acids. Trimming cost V 4 bases and J 3 bases; bases outside gene matches: 6. DNA for the CDR3: TGTGCCAGCAGTGTATTAGACAGGGACAATCAGCCCCAGCATTTT. It translates to CASSVLDRDNQPQHF.

As DNA, the CDR3 is TGTGCCTGGAACAGGGGGATTTCCCAAGAGACCCAGTACTTC. Protein sequence: CAWNRGISQETQYF. This chain joins TRBV30 and TRBJ2-5; TRBD1 matches at 8 bases. CDR3 length equals 14 residues. Trimming cost V 4 bases and J 1 base; bases outside gene matches: 5. Germline V gene lookup returns CDR1 GTSNPN and CDR2 SVGIG (reference sequence).

This sequence joins TRBV6-1 and TRBJ1-5; 8 nucleotides align to TRBD1. The CDR3 consists of 15 residues. The V segment lost 4 bases and the J segment 5 bases; nucleotides outside the gene matches: 7. CDR1 and CDR2 from the germline V gene are MNHNS and SASEGT. In DNA form, the CDR3 reads TGTGCCAGCAGTGCGAACAGGGGGGTGGATCAGCCCCAGCATTTT. As protein: CASSANRGVDQPQHF.

The gene calls are TRBV2 and TRBJ2-6, with TRBD1 matching 8 bases. In germline, CDR1 is SNHLY, CDR2 FYNNEI. The V gene end was trimmed by 2 bases and the J gene end by 4 bases; junction bases not matched to a gene: 10. This CDR3 is 18 amino acids long. This CDR3 reads CASSERDRWTPGANVLTF. The CDR3 DNA sequence: TGTGCCAGCAGTGAACGGGACAGGTGGACTCCAGGGGCCAACGTCCTGACTTTC.

V usage is TRBV7-9 and J usage is TRBJ1-5; 10 bases are a match to TRBD1. After removal of 5 bases from V and 7 bases from J, the junction contained 2 bases not matched to a gene. Germline CDR1 reads SEHNR; CDR2 reads FQNEAQ (reference sequence). The CDR3 length is 13 residues. Here the CDR3 DNA reads TGTGCCAGCAGCCAGGACAGGGGGCAGCCCCAGCATTTT. It codes for CASSQDRGQPQHF.

V is TRBV29-1 and J is TRBJ2-4, with D hard to call. Germline-derived CDR1 and CDR2 are SQVTM and ANQGSEA. Trimming took 7 bases from V and 9 from J, leaving 10 bases between them. CDR3 size: 10 residues. The CDR3 coding sequence is TGCAGCGCTGAGCTCGGCATTCAGTACTTC. Translating gives CSAELGIQYF.

The J gene is TRBJ1-2, the V gene TRBV30; 10 bases align to TRBD1. V shed 5 bases, J shed 4 bases, and the junction held 1 base outside the gene matches. Per germline, CDR1 GTSNPN and CDR2 SVGIG (reference sequence). The CDR3 is 12 residues long. CDR3 loop: CAWDRGLYGYTF. CDR3 bases: TGTGCCTGGGACAGGGGGCTCTATGGCTACACCTTC.

The J gene is TRBJ1-1, the V gene TRBV30; D gene ambiguous. Germline loops: CDR1 GTSNPN, CDR2 SVGIG (reference sequence). The CDR3 is made up of 12 amino acids. Deletions cut 0 bases from V and 5 bases from J, with 7 bases between. The CDR3 DNA is TGTGCCTGGAGTGTAAGTGGGACTGAAGCTTTCTTT. This sequence encodes CAWSVSGTEAFF.

This chain uses TRBV11-2 with TRBJ1-3; possible D gene TRBD1, 5 bases. V gave up 5 bases and J gave up 0 bases, with 17 bases separating them. In germline, CDR1 is SGHAT, CDR2 FQNNGV. The CDR3 covers 17 residues. The CDR3 coding sequence is TGTGCCAGCAGCAATGCTCCGGGACCGAGCTCTGGAAACACCATATATTTT. Its translation is CASSNAPGPSSGNTIYF.

The chain links TRBV7-9 to TRBJ1-4, with D uncertain. Germline lookup yields CDR1 SEHNR and CDR2 FQNEAQ (reference sequence). This CDR3 comprises 15 residues. The V end was cut by 5 bases, the J end by 0 bases, with 10 bases between. The DNA of the CDR3 is TGTGCCAGCAGCGCGGACGGTGCAACTAATGAAAAACTGTTTTTT. Encoded protein: CASSADGATNEKLFF.

This clone appeared a single time. The rearrangement joins TRBV29-1 to TRBJ1-1; 8 bases align to TRBD1. The CDR3 spans 14 residues. The V gene's germline CDR1 is SQVTM and CDR2 ANQGSEA. CDR3: CRADRASGYTEAFF. DNA for the CDR3: TGCAGGGCGGACAGGGCTTCCGGGTACACTGAAGCTTTCTTT. The whole variable domain, remainder taken from reference TRBV29-1 and TRBJ1-1, is SAVISQKPSRDICQRGTSLTIQCQVDSQVTMMFWYRQQPGQSLTLIATANQGSEATYESGFVIDKFPISRPNLTFSTLTVSNMSPEDSSIYLCRADRASGYTEAFFGQGTRLTVV.